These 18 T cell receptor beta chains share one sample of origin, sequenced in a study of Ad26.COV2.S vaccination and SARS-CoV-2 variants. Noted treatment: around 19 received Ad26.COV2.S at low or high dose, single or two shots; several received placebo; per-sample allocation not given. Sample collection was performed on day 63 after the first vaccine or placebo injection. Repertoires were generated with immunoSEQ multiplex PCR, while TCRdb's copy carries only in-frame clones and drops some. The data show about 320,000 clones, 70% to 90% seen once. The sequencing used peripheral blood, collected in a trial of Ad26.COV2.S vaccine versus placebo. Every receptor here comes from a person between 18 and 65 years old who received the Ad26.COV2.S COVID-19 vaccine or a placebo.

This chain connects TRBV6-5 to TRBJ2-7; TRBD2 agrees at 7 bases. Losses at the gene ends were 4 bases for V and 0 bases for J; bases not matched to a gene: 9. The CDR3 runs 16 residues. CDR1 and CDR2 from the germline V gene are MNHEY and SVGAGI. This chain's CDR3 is CASSSRMTSRSYEQYF. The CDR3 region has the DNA TGTGCCAGCAGTTCCCGCATGACTAGCCGCTCCTACGAGCAGTACTTC.

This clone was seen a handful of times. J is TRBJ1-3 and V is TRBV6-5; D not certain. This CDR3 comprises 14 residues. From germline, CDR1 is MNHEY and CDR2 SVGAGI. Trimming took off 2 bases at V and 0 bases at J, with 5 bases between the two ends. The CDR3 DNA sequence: TGTGCCAGCAGTTACCGGGGCTCTGGAAACACCATATATTTT. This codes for CASSYRGSGNTIYF.

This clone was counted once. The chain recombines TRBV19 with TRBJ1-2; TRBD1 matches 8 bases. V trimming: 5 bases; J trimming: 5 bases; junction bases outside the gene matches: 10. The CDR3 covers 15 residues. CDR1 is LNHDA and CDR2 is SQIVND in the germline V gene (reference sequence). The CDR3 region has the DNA TGTGCCAGTAGTCCCCTGGACAGGGATAGGTATGGCTACACCTTC. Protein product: CASSPLDRDRYGYTF.

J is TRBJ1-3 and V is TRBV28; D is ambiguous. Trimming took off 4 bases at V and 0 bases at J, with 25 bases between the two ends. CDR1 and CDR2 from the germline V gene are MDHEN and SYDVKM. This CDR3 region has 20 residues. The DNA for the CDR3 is TGTGCCAGCAGTTCCGGGCCCCCGCCCTGGACGGCGGTCTCTGGAAACACCATATATTTT. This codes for CASSSGPPPWTAVSGNTIYF.

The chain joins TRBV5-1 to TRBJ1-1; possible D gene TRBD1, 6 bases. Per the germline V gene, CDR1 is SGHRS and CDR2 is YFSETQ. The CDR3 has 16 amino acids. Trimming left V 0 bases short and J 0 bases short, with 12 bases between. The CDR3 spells CASSLVAGDMNTEAFF. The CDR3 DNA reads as TGCGCCAGCAGCTTGGTGGCAGGGGATATGAACACTGAAGCTTTCTTT.

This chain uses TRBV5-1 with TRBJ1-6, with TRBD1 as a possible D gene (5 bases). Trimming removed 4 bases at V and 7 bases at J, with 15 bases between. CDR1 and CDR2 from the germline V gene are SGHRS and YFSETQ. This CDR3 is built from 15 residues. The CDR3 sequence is CASSVTQGQNSPLHF. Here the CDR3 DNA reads TGCGCCAGCAGCGTAACTCAGGGTCAGAATTCACCCCTCCACTTT.

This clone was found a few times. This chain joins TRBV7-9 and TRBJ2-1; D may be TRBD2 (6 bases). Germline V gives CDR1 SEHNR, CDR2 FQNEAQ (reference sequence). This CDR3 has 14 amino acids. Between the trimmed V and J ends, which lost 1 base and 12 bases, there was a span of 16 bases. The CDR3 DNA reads TGTGCCAGCAGCTTAGGTCAGGTCCTGGGGGGGCAGTTCTTC. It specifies CASSLGQVLGGQFF.

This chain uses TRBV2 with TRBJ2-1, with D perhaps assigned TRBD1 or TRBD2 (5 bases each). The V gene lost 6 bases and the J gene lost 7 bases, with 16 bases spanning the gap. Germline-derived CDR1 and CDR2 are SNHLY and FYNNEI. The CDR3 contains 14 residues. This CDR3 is CASSPWQGANEQFF. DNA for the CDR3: TGTGCCAGCAGCCCTTGGCAGGGAGCAAATGAGCAGTTCTTC.

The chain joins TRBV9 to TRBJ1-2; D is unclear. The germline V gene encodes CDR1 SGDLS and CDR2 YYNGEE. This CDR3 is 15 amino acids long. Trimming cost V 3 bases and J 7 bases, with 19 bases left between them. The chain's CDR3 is CASSGGADKFGGYTF. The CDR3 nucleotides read TGTGCCAGCAGCGGAGGAGCCGACAAGTTTGGTGGCTACACCTTC.

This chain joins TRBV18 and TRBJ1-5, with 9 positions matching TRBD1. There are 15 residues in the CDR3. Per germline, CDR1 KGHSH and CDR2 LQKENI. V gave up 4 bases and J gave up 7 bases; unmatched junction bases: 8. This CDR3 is CASSLGQGGGQPQHF. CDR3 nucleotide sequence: TGTGCCAGCTCACTGGGACAGGGAGGTGGCCAGCCCCAGCATTTT.

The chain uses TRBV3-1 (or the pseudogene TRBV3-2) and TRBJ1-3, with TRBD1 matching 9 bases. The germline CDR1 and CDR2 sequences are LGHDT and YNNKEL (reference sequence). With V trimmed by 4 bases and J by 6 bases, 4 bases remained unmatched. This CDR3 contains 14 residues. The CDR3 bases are TGTGCCAGCAGCCTGGGGACAGGGATAAACACCATATATTTT. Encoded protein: CASSLGTGINTIYF.

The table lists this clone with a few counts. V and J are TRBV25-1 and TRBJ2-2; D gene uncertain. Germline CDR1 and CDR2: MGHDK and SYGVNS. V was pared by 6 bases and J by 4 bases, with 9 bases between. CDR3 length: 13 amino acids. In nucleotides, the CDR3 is TGTGCCAGCAGGGGTGGCCCCACCGGGGAGCTGTTTTTT. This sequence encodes CASRGGPTGELFF.

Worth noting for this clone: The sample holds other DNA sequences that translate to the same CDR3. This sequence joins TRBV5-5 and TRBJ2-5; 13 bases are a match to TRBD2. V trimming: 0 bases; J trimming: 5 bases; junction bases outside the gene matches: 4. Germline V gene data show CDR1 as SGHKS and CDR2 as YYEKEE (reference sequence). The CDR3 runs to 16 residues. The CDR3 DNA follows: TGTGCCAGCAGCTTGGAACTAGCGGGGGGGCGGGAGACCCAGTACTTC. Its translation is CASSLELAGGRETQYF.

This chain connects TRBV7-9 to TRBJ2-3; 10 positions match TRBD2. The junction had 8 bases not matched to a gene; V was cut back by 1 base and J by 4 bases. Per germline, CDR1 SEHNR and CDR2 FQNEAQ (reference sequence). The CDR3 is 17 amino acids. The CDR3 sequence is CASSLGASGGVPDTQYF. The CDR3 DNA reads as TGTGCCAGCAGCTTAGGAGCTAGCGGGGGTGTCCCAGATACGCAGTATTTT.

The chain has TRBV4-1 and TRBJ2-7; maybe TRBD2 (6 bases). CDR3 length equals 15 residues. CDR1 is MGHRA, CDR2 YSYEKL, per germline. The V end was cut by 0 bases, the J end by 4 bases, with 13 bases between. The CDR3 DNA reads TGCGCCAGCAGCCAAGATCGGCGGGGAATTTACGAGCAGTACTTC. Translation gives CASSQDRRGIYEQYF.

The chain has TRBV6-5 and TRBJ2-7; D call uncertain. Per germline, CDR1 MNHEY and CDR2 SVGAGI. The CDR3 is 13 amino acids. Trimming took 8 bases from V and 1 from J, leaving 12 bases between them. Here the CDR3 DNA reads TGTGCCAGCCGGGCAGTCCAATCCTACGAGCAGTACTTC. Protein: CASRAVQSYEQYF.

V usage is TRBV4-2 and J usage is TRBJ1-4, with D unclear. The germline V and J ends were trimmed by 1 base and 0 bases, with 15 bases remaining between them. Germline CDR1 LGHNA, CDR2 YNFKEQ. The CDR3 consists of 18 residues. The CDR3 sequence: CASSQVLGGDTTNEKLFF. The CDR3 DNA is TGTGCCAGCAGCCAAGTTCTCGGCGGAGATACAACTAATGAAAAACTGTTTTTT.

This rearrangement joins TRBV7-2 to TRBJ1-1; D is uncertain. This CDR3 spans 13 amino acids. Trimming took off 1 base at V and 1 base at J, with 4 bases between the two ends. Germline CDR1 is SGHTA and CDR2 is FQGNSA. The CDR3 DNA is TGTGCCAGCAGCTTAGAGGCGAACACTGAAGCTTTCTTT. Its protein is CASSLEANTEAFF.